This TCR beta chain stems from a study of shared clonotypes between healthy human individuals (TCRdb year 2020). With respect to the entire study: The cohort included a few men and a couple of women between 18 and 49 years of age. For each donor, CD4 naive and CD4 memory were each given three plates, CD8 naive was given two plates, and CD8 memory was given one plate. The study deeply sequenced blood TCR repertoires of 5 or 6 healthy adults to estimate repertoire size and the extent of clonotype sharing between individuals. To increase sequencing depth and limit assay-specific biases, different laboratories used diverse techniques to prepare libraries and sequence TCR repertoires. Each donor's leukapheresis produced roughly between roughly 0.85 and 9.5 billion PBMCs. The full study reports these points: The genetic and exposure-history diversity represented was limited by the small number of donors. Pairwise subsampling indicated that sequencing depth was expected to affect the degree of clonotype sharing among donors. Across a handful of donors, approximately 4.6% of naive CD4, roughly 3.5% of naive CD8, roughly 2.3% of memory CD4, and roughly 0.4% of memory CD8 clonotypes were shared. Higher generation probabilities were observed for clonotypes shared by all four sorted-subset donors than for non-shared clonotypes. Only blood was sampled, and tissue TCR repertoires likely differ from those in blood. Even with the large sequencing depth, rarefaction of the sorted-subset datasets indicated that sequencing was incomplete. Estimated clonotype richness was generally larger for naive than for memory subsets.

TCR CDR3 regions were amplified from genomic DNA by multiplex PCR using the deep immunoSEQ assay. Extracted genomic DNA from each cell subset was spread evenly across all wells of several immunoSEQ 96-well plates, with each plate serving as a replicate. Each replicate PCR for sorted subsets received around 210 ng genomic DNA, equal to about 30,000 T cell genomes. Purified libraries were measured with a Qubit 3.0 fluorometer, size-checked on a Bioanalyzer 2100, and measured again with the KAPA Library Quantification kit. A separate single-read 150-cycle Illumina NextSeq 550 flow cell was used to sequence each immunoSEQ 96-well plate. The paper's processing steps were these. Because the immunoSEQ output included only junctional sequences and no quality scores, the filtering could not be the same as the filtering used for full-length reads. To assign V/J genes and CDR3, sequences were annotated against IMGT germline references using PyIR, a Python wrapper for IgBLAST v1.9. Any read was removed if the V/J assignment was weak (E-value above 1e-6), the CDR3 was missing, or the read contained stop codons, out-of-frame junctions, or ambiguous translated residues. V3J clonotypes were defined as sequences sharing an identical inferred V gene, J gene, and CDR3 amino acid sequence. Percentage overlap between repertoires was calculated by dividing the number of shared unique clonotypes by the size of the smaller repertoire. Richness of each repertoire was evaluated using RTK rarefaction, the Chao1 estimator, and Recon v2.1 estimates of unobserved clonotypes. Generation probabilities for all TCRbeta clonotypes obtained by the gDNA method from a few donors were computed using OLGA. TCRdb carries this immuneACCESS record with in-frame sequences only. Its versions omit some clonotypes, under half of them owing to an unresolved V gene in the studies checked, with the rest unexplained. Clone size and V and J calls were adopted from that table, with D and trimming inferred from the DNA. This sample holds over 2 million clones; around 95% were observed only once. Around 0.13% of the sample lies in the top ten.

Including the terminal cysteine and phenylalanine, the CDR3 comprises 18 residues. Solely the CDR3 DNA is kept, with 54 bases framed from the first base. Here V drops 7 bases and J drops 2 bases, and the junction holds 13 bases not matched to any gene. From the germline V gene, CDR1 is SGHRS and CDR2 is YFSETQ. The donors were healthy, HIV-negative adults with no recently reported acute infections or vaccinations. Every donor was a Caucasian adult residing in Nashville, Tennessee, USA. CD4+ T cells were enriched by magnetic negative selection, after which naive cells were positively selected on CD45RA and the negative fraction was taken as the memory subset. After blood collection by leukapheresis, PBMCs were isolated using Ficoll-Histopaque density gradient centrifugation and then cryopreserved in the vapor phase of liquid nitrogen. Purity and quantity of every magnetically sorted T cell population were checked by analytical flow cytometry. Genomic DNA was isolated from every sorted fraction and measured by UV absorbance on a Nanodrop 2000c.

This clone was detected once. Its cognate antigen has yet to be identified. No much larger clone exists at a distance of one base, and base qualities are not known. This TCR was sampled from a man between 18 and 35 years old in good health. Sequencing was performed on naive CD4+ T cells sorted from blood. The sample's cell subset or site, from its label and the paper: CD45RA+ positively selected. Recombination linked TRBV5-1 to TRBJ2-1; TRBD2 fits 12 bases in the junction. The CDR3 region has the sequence CASSPFSGTSGPYNEQFF. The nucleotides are TGCGCCAGCTCGCCCTTCTCTGGGACTAGCGGGCCCTACAATGAGCAGTTCTTC.